This TCR beta chain was observed in a study of human T cells and chemical hapten exposure. This clonotype was counted only a few times. Time point described: patch test 1, 2 weeks after DPC sensitization. The sample's treatment: therapeutic diphenylcyclopropenone sensitization with weekly scalp DPC. As the library was built, unique molecular identifiers were attached to individual cDNA molecules. TCRdb called the RACE reads again in MiXCR, with one record for every CDR3 protein. The data hold about 120,000 distinct CDR3 sequences, with about an eighth observed a single time. This sequence was found in a man aged 18 to 30 with alopecia areata. Some clones in this sample may be carry-over from other donors' samples. The sample consisted of whole blood, taken in connection with sensitization to the hapten diphenylcyclopropenone (DPC).

The CDR3 is CASSYGPGGYGYTF. The CDR3 DNA reads as TGTGCCAGCAGTTATGGACCGGGCGGCTATGGCTACACCTTC. The chain links TRBV7-3 to TRBJ1-2, with D uncertain. V lost 6 bases and J lost 4, with 15 bases in between. CDR1 and CDR2 (germline): SGHTA, FQGTGA. The CDR3 spans 14 residues. The whole variable domain, remainder taken from reference TRBV7-3 and TRBJ1-2, is GAGVSQTPSNKVTEKGKYVELRCDPISGHTALYWYRQSLGQGPEFLIYFQGTGAADDSGLPNDRFFAVRPEGSVSTLKIQRTERGDSAVYLCASSYGPGGYGYTFGSGTRLTVV.